A single sample gave rise to the 25 T cell receptor beta chains below, sequenced in a study of T cell repertoires in cytomegalovirus infection. Each CDR3 protein is one row after TCRdb ran MiXCR on the reads. Of a few hundred thousand distinct CDR3 sequences in the sample, 15% to 20% were seen once. The sequenced material came from PBMCs. These receptors were obtained from a human donor in good health (CMV status not recorded). Some clones in this sample may be carry-over from other donors' samples.

This clonotype was counted only a few times. The V gene is TRBV20-1, the J gene TRBJ1-6, with 7 bases matching TRBD1. Germline CDR1 reads DFQATT; CDR2 reads SNEGSKA (reference sequence). V shed 5 bases, J shed 6 bases, and the junction held 7 bases outside the gene matches. The CDR3 is made up of 14 amino acids. CDR3 protein: CSAGPTGFNSPLHF. DNA for the CDR3: TGCAGTGCTGGCCCGACAGGGTTTAATTCACCCCTCCACTTT.

The gene calls are TRBV7-9 and TRBJ1-1; no firm D call. The germline V gene has CDR1 SEHNR and CDR2 FQNEAQ (reference sequence). Trimming shortened V by 0 bases and J by 1 base, and 6 bases separated the two germline ends. This CDR3 is built from 14 residues. For the CDR3, the DNA is TGTGCCAGCAGCTTAGCGCCCCAGAACACTGAAGCTTTCTTT. Translated, it gives CASSLAPQNTEAFF.

The V and J genes are TRBV2 and TRBJ2-6; 12 bases line up with TRBD1. Per the germline V gene, CDR1 is SNHLY and CDR2 is FYNNEI. J was trimmed by 2 bases and V by 9 bases; bases with no gene match: 5. This CDR3 is built from 16 residues. CDR3 sequence reads: CASTGTGGAGANVLTF. CDR3 coding DNA: TGTGCCAGTACCGGGACAGGGGGCGCTGGGGCCAACGTCCTGACTTTC.

The CDR3, as DNA: TGCAGTGCTAGGTATGGGGTTACGTCAGAAGCTTTCTTT. Translated, it gives CSARYGVTSEAFF. The rearrangement uses TRBV20-1 and TRBJ1-1; D not resolved. Germline-derived CDR1 and CDR2 are DFQATT and SNEGSKA (reference sequence). V lost 3 bases, J lost 8 bases, and 16 bases lay in between. This CDR3 comprises 13 residues.

This clonotype was found a few times. For the CDR3, the DNA is TGCAGTGCTAGCTTAAAACCGGGCCGGAGGGGAGATACGCAGTATTTT. It translates to CSASLKPGRRGDTQYF. The chain couples TRBV20-1 to TRBJ2-3, with D maybe TRBD2 (6 bases). Deletions cut 3 bases from V and 5 bases from J, with 21 bases between. In germline, CDR1 is DFQATT, CDR2 SNEGSKA (reference sequence). This CDR3 has 16 residues.

The rearrangement joins TRBV6-5 to TRBJ1-6, with TRBD1 matching 9 bases. V was clipped by 2 bases and J by 7 bases; unmatched bases: 9. The germline CDR1 and CDR2 sequences are MNHEY and SVGAGI. The CDR3 is made up of 17 amino acids. The CDR3 DNA reads TGTGCCAGCAGTTACGTCCCCGGGACAGGGAGGAATTCACCCCTCCACTTT. Translated, it gives CASSYVPGTGRNSPLHF.

V usage is TRBV20-1 and J usage is TRBJ1-1, with no clear D. Germline-derived CDR1 and CDR2 are DFQATT and SNEGSKA (reference sequence). V was trimmed by 1 base and J by 1 base, leaving 7 bases between them. CDR3 length: 13 amino acids. DNA for the CDR3: TGCAGTGCTAGAGTCTTTGGGAACACTGAAGCTTTCTTT. It is translated as CSARVFGNTEAFF.

The count of this clonotype is one. The chain combines TRBV7-6 with TRBJ2-3, with D perhaps TRBD2 (5 bases). Trimming shortened V by 4 bases and J by 4 bases, and 15 bases separated the two germline ends. CDR1 and CDR2 from the germline V gene are SGHVS and FNYEAQ. The CDR3 extends over 15 amino acids. The CDR3 DNA reads as TGTGCCAGCAGCTCCTCGGGGATTCGTTCAGATACGCAGTATTTT. Amino acid sequence: CASSSSGIRSDTQYF.

This clonotype was recorded at least ten times. J is TRBJ1-6 and V is TRBV4-1, with no clear D. Trimming cost V 4 bases and J 14 bases, with 18 bases left between them. The CDR3 totals 14 residues. Germline values: CDR1 MGHRA, CDR2 YSYEKL. The CDR3 sequence is CASSPGADLWALHF. The CDR3 nucleotides are TGCGCCAGCAGCCCCGGTGCAGACCTTTGGGCCCTCCACTTT.

This clonotype was detected a few times. The V and J genes are TRBV4-3 and TRBJ1-5, with TRBD1 as a possible D gene (5 bases). Trimming shortened V by 0 bases and J by 0 bases, and 9 bases separated the two germline ends. This CDR3 has 16 residues. Germline CDR1 LGHNA, CDR2 YSLEER. This CDR3 is CASSQDVTVSNQPQHF. CDR3 in DNA: TGCGCCAGCAGCCAAGATGTGACAGTTAGCAATCAGCCCCAGCATTTT.

This chain links TRBV5-1 with TRBJ1-6; 8 nucleotides agree with TRBD1. V dropped 3 bases and J dropped 8; count of bases not matched to a gene: 4. Germline V gene sequence: CDR1 SGHRS, CDR2 YFSETQ. This CDR3 comprises 14 residues. The CDR3 DNA sequence: TGCGCCAGCAGCTCAGCAGGGGGCTATTCACCCCTCCACTTT. The encoded protein is CASSSAGGYSPLHF. Using reference TRBV5-1 and TRBJ1-6 for the parts outside the CDR3, the full variable domain is KAGVTQTPRYLIKTRGQQVTLSCSPISGHRSVSWYQQTPGQGLQFLFEYFSETQRNKGNFPGRFSGRQFSNSRSEMNVSTLELGDSALYLCASSSAGGYSPLHFGNGTRLTVT.

At least ten counts were recorded for this clonotype. V usage is TRBV7-2 and J usage is TRBJ1-4; 7 bases are a match to TRBD1. The CDR3 spans 15 residues. Germline lookup yields CDR1 SGHTA and CDR2 FQGNSA. The V segment lost 5 bases and the J segment 3 bases; nucleotides outside the gene matches: 6. The CDR3 loop reads CASSGRQGANEKLFF. The CDR3 DNA follows: TGTGCCAGCAGCGGCCGACAGGGCGCTAATGAAAAACTGTTTTTT.

There are a few counts of this clonotype. The J gene is TRBJ2-3, the V gene TRBV28; D uncertain. The germline V and J ends were trimmed by 8 bases and 0 bases, with 12 bases remaining between them. This CDR3 has 14 residues. Germline V gene lookup returns CDR1 MDHEN and CDR2 SYDVKM. The CDR3 DNA is TGTGCCAGCGCCCGCTGGAAGAGCACAGATACGCAGTATTTT. The encoded protein is CASARWKSTDTQYF. Variable domain in full (rest from reference TRBV28 and TRBJ2-3): DVKVTQSSRYLVKRTGEKVFLECVQDMDHENMFWYRQDPGLGLRLIYFSYDVKMKEKGDIPEGYSVSREKKERFSLILESASTNQTSMYLCASARWKSTDTQYFGPGTRLTVL.

This clonotype was seen many times. V and J are TRBV7-6 and TRBJ2-3; D is possibly TRBD2 (6 bases). This CDR3 spans 15 amino acids. V was trimmed by 3 bases and J by 0 bases, leaving 10 bases between them. Germline lookup yields CDR1 SGHVS and CDR2 FNYEAQ. The CDR3 sequence is CASSFGGASTDTQYF. DNA for the CDR3: TGTGCCAGCAGCTTCGGGGGTGCTAGCACAGATACGCAGTATTTT.

This clonotype was picked up many times. The chain couples TRBV7-2 to TRBJ2-2, with D tentatively TRBD2 (5 bases). CDR3 length equals 14 residues. The germline V and J ends were trimmed by 1 base and 7 bases, with 10 bases remaining between them. The germline V gene has CDR1 SGHTA and CDR2 FQGNSA. CDR3 bases: TGTGCCAGCAGCTTAGGAGGGCGCCTCGGGGAGCTGTTTTTT. This gives the protein CASSLGGRLGELFF.

This clonotype was detected only a few times. J is TRBJ2-3 and V is TRBV20-1, with 9 bases aligning to TRBD1. The CDR3 is made up of 12 amino acids. Germline V gives CDR1 DFQATT, CDR2 SNEGSKA (reference sequence). The trim removed 8 bases at V and 5 bases at J, leaving 5 bases unmatched. CDR3 protein: CSRGQGLDTQYF. Here the CDR3 DNA reads TGCAGTCGCGGACAGGGGCTAGATACGCAGTATTTT.

The chain couples TRBV20-1 to TRBJ2-2; D gene ambiguous. Germline CDR1 and CDR2: DFQATT and SNEGSKA (reference sequence). V was cut by 2 bases and J by 4 bases, with 11 bases left in between. The CDR3 is 14 amino acids. The CDR3: CSARRPGGTGELFF. The CDR3 region has the DNA TGCAGTGCTAGACGTCCCGGTGGCACCGGGGAGCTGTTTTTT.

This rearrangement joins TRBV28 to TRBJ1-5, with 8 bases matching TRBD1. CDR3 length: 14 amino acids. V lost 8 bases and J lost 7; bases outside the gene matches: 10. CDR1 and CDR2 (germline): MDHEN, SYDVKM. CDR3 sequence reads: CASDAGGAWQPQHF. CDR3 coding DNA: TGTGCCAGCGACGCAGGGGGCGCCTGGCAGCCCCAGCATTTT.

This clonotype was recorded many times. This chain joins TRBV28 and TRBJ2-7; D unclear. Germline CDR1 and CDR2: MDHEN and SYDVKM. This CDR3 has 13 amino acids. V lost 3 bases, J lost 4 bases, and 10 bases lay in between. The CDR3 loop is CASSFAPNYEQYF. The CDR3 coding sequence is TGTGCCAGCAGTTTTGCCCCGAATTACGAGCAGTACTTC.

This clonotype was counted only a few times. V gene TRBV7-2 combines with J gene TRBJ1-2; D perhaps matches TRBD1 (5 bases). The CDR3 loop spans 18 amino acids. Trimming took 0 bases from V and 4 from J, leaving 21 bases between them. Germline lookup yields CDR1 SGHTA and CDR2 FQGNSA. CDR3 sequence reads: CASSLAGGGTLSGYGYTF. CDR3 nucleotides: TGTGCCAGCAGCTTAGCGGGGGGGGGGACCCTTTCAGGCTATGGCTACACCTTC.

This clonotype was detected only a few times. The chain employs TRBV4-1 and TRBJ1-3, with no clear D. Trimming shortened V by 0 bases and J by 0 bases, and 12 bases separated the two germline ends. Germline V lookup: CDR1 MGHRA, CDR2 YSYEKL. The CDR3 is 17 amino acids. The CDR3 reads CASSQDRTEVSGNTIYF. In nucleotides, the CDR3 is TGCGCCAGCAGCCAAGATAGGACCGAGGTCTCTGGAAACACCATATATTTT.

This clonotype was seen only a few times. The chain has TRBV12-3 or TRBV12-4 and TRBJ1-2, with D possibly matching TRBD1 (5 bases). Trimming took off 8 bases at V and 4 bases at J, with 17 bases between the two ends. The CDR3 contains 14 residues. The CDR3 sequence: CASLGQSGTYGYTF. CDR3 nucleotide sequence: TGTGCCAGCCTAGGGCAATCCGGGACCTATGGCTACACCTTC.

At least ten counts were recorded for this clonotype. The chain uses TRBV6-6 and TRBJ2-3; 9 nucleotides line up with TRBD2. Germline CDR1 is MNHNY and CDR2 is SVGAGI (reference sequence). Unmatched junction bases numbered 5, after V lost 6 bases and J lost 1 base. The CDR3 length is 15 residues. CDR3 nucleotides: TGTGCCAGCAGAATTAGCGGGGGAGGCACAGATACGCAGTATTTT. As protein: CASRISGGGTDTQYF.

This clonotype was seen many times. Here the CDR3 reads CASSPTGYGYTF. DNA of the CDR3: TGTGCCAGCAGCCCAACGGGGTACGGCTACACCTTC. V is TRBV7-2 and J is TRBJ1-2; D is unclear. V was pared by 5 bases and J by 8 bases, with 12 bases between. The V gene's germline CDR1 is SGHTA and CDR2 FQGNSA. The CDR3 spans 12 residues.

This clonotype was recorded a few times. The rearrangement uses TRBV5-4 and TRBJ2-3; D is perhaps TRBD2 (7 bases). The CDR3 totals 16 residues. The germline V gene has CDR1 SGHNT and CDR2 YYREEE (reference sequence). V was trimmed by 0 bases and J by 6 bases, leaving 17 bases between them. DNA for the CDR3: TGTGCCAGCAGCTTGGGGGGAGGGGGGGCCGGGGATACGCAGTATTTT. Translation gives CASSLGGGGAGDTQYF.